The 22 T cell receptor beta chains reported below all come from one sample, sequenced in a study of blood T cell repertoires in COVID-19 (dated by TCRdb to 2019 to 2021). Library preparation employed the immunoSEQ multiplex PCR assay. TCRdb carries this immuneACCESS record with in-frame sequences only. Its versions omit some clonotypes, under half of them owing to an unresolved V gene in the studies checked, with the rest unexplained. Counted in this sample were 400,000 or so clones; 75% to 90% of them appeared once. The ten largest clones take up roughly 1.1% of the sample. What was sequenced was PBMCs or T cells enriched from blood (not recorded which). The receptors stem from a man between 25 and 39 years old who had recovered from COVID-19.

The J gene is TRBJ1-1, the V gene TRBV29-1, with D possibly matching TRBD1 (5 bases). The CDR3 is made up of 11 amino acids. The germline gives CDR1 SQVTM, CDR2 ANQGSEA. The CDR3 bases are TGCAGTACGCCTCGGGGGACTGAAGCTTTCTTT. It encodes CSTPRGTEAFF.

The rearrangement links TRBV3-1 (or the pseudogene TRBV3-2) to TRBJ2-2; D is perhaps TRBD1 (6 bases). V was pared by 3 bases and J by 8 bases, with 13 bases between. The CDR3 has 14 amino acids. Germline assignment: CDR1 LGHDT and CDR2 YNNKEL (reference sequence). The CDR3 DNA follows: TGTGCCAGCAGCCATAACAGGGTATCTGGGGAGCTGTTTTTT. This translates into CASSHNRVSGELFF.

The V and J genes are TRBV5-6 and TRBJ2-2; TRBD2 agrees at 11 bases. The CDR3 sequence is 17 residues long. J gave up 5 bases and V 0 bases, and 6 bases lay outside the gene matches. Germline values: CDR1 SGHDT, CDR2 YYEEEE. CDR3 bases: TGTGCCAGCAGCTTGGTTCTAGCGGGAGGAAGTACCGGGGAGCTGTTTTTT. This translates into CASSLVLAGGSTGELFF.

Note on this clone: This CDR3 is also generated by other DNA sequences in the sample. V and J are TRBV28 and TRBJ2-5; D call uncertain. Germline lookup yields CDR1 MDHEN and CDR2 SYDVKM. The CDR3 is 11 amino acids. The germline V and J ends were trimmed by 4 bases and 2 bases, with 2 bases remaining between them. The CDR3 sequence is CASSSQETQYF. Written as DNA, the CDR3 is TGTGCCAGCAGTTCTCAAGAGACCCAGTACTTC. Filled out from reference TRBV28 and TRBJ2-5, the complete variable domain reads DVKVTQSSRYLVKRTGEKVFLECVQDMDHENMFWYRQDPGLGLRLIYFSYDVKMKEKGDIPEGYSVSREKKERFSLILESASTNQTSMYLCASSSQETQYFGPGTRLLVL.

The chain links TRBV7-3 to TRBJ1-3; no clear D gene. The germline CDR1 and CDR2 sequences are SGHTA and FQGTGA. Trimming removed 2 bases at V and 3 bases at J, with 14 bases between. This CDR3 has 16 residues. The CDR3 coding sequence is TGTGCCAGCAGCTTAGATAGTGCCTCGGGTGGAAACACCATATATTTT. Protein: CASSLDSASGGNTIYF.

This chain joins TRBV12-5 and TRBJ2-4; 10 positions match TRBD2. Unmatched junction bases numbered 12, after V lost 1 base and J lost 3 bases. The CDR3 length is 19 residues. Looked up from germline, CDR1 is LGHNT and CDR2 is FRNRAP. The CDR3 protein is CASGLEPLLAGEDKNIQYF. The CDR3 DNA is TGTGCTAGTGGTTTGGAGCCCCTTCTAGCGGGAGAGGACAAAAACATTCAGTACTTC.

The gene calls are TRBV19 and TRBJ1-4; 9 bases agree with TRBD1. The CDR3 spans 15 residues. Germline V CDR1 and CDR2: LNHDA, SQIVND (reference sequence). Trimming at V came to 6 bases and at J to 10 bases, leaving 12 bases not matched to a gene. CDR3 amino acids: CASRKTGTGSGKLFF. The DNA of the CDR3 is TGTGCCAGTAGGAAGACCGGGACAGGGTCCGGAAAACTGTTTTTT.

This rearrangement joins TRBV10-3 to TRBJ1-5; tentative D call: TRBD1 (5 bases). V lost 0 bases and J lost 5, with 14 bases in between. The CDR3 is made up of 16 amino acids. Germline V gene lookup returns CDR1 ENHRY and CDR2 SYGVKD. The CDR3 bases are TGTGCCATCAGTGAGTCGAATCGGGGGACGGATCAGCCCCAGCATTTT. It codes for CAISESNRGTDQPQHF.

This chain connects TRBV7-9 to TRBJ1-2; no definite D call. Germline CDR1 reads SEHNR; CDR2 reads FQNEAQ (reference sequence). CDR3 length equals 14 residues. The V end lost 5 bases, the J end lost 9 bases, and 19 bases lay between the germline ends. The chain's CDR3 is CASSATDRSGSYTF. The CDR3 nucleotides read TGTGCCAGCAGCGCAACGGACCGTTCGGGGAGCTACACCTTC.

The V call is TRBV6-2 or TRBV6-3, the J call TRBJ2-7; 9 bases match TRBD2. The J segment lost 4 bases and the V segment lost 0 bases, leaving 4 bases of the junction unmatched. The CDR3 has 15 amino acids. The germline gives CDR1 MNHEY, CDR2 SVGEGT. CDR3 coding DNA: TGTGCCAGCAGTTACTCGGCGGGAGGGTTATACGAGCAGTACTTC. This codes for CASSYSAGGLYEQYF.

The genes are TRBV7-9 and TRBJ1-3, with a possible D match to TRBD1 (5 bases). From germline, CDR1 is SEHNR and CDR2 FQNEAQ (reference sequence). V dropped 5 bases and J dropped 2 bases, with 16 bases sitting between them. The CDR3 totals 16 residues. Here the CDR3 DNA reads TGTGCCAGCAGCCCCCGGGGGGGGAACACTGGAAACACCATATATTTT. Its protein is CASSPRGGNTGNTIYF.

Written as DNA, the CDR3 is TGTGCCAGCAGCCTTGGACTAGCGGGAACAAAGCAGTACTTC. Protein: CASSLGLAGTKQYF. The chain is built from TRBV7-8 and TRBJ2-7; 12 bases fit TRBD2. Germline CDR1 is SGHVS and CDR2 is FQNEAQ. Losses at the gene ends were 5 bases for V and 8 bases for J; bases not matched to a gene: 7. The CDR3 is 14 amino acids.

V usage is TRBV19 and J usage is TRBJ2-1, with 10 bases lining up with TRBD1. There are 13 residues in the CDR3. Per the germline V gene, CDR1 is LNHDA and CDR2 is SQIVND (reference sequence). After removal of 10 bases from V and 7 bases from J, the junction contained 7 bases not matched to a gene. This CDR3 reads CATGQGVENEQFF. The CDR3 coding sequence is TGTGCCACCGGACAGGGGGTGGAGAATGAGCAGTTCTTC.

CDR3 sequence: CAWRRQGFPYNEQFF. The CDR3 nucleotides read TGTGCCTGGAGACGACAGGGGTTTCCCTACAATGAGCAGTTCTTC. The rearrangement links TRBV30 to TRBJ2-1; 8 nucleotides agree with TRBD1. Germline V gene lookup returns CDR1 GTSNPN and CDR2 SVGIG (reference sequence). The CDR3 contains 15 residues. V lost 3 bases, J lost 2 bases, and 6 bases stayed unmatched.

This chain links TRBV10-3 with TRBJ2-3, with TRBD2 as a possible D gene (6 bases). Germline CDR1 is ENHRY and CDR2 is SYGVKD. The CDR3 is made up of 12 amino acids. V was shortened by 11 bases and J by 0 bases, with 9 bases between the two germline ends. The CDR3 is CAVGGSTDTQYF. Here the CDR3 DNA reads TGTGCCGTTGGGGGGAGCACAGATACGCAGTATTTT.

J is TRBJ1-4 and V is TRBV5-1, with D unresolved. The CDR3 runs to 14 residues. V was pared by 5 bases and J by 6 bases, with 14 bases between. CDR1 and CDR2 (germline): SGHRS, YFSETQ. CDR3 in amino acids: CASSPRHGDEKLFF. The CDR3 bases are TGCGCCAGCAGTCCTAGACACGGGGATGAAAAACTGTTTTTT. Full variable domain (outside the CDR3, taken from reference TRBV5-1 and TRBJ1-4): KAGVTQTPRYLIKTRGQQVTLSCSPISGHRSVSWYQQTPGQGLQFLFEYFSETQRNKGNFPGRFSGRQFSNSRSEMNVSTLELGDSALYLCASSPRHGDEKLFFGSGTQLSVL.

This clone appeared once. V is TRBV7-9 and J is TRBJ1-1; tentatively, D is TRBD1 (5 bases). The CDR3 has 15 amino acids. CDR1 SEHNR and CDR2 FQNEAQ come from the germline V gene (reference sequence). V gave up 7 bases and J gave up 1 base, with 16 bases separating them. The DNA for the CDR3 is TGTGCCAGCATCGCGGCGCGGACACCGAACACTGAAGCTTTCTTT. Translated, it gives CASIAARTPNTEAFF. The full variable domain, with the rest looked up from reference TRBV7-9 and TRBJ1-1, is DTGVSQNPRHKITKRGQNVTFRCDPISEHNRLYWYRQTLGQGPEFLTYFQNEAQLEKSRLLSDRFSAERPKGSFSTLEIQRTEQGDSAMYLCASIAARTPNTEAFFGQGTRLTVV.

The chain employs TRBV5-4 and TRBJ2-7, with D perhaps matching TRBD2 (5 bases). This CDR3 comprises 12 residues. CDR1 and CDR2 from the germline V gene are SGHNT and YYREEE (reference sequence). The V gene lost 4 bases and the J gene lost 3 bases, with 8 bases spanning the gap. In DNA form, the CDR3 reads TGTGCCAGCAGCGGAGGATACTACGAGCAGTACTTC. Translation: CASSGGYYEQYF.

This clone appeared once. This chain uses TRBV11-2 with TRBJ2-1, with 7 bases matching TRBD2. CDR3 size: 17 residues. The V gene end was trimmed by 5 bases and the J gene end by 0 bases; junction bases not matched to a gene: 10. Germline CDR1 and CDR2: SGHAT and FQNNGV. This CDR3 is CASSQRASGSSYNEQFF. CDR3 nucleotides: TGTGCCAGCAGCCAGAGGGCTAGCGGCAGCTCCTACAATGAGCAGTTCTTC.

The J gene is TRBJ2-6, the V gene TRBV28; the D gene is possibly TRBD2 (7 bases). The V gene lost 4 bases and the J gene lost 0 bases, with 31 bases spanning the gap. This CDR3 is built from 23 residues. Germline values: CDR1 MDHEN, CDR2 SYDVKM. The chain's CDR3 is CASSSANPGGPAKFTSGANVLTF. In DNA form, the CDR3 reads TGTGCCAGCAGTTCCGCGAACCCCGGGGGGCCCGCGAAGTTTACCTCTGGGGCCAACGTCCTGACTTTC.

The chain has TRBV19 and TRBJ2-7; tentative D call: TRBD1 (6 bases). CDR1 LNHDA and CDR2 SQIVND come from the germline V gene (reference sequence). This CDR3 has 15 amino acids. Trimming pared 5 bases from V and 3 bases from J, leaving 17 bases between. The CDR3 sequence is CASSRTVTNFYEQYF. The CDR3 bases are TGTGCCAGTAGTCGGACAGTAACCAACTTCTACGAGCAGTACTTC.

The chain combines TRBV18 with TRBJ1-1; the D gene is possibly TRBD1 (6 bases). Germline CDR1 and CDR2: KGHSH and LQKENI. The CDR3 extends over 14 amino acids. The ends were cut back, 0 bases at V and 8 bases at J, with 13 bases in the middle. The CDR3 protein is CASSPPGRGMEAFF. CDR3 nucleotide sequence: TGTGCCAGCTCACCACCCGGGAGGGGGATGGAAGCTTTCTTT.